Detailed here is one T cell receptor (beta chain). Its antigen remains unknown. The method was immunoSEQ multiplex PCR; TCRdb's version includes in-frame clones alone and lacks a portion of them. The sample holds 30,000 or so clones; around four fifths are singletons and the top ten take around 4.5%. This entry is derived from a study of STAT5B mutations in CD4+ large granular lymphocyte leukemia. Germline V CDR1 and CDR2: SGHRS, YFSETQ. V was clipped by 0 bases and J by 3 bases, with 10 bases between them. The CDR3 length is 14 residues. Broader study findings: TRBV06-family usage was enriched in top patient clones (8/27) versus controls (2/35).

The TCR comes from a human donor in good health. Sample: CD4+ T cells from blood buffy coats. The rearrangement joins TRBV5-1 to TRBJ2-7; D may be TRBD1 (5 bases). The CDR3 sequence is CASSLGVRGYEQYF. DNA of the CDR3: TGCGCCAGCAGCTTGGGGGTTAGGGGCTACGAGCAGTACTTC.